This T cell receptor (beta chain) is drawn from a study of blood T cells in healthy people across ages. A note on this clonotype: Its specificity is unknown.

CDR1 SEHNR and CDR2 FQNEAQ come from the germline V gene (reference sequence). The V end lost 5 bases, the J end lost 2 bases, and 10 bases lay between the germline ends. This CDR3 is built from 14 residues. Together with a sample-barcoded 5' primer, a J-beta primer mix was included in a second PCR lasting about 6 to 11 cycles. Each cDNA molecule carried a tag from a template-switch adaptor that contained 12 random nucleotides. In TCRdb, the 5' RACE reads were re-called with MiXCR into one record per CDR3 protein. This sample has about 1.8 million distinct CDR3 sequences, with about 50% found just once. Every donor contributed about 10 milliliters of peripheral blood by blood draw. Study results and caveats: The study lacked donor CMV status, which possibly confounded expanded clonotype changes.

The sequenced sample consisted of blood. The chain links TRBV7-9 to TRBJ2-4, with D maybe TRBD1 (5 bases). The source is a woman in her forties in good health. The CDR3 reads CASSHDSPKNIQYF. CDR3 sequence (DNA): TGTGCCAGCAGCCACGACAGCCCCAAAAACATTCAGTACTTC.